What follows describes a single T cell receptor beta chain. Its cognate antigen is unknown. This sample stems from a study of shared clonotypes between healthy human individuals. Study outcomes and limitations: A handful of donors had 4% to 5% of their naive CD4 clonotypes in common.

V was pared by 2 bases and J by 5 bases, with 6 bases of the junction left unmatched. CDR1 SGHAT and CDR2 FQDESV come from the germline V gene (reference sequence). This CDR3 comprises 14 residues. TCRdb's copy holds only in-frame clones and misses some; the assay was immunoSEQ multiplex PCR. The sample yields roughly 640,000 clones, approximately 79% seen once. Specimen: memory CD4+ T cells sorted from blood. Subset specified: CD45RA-negative fraction. This clonotype originated in a woman aged 25 to 39 in good health. V gene TRBV11-1 combines with J gene TRBJ2-7, with 7 bases identical to TRBD1. The CDR3 loop is CASSLRGTANEQYF. CDR3 sequence (DNA): TGTGCCAGCAGCTTAAGAGGGACAGCAAACGAGCAGTACTTC.